A selection of T cell receptor beta chains follows, all from one sample in a study of early T cells in non-severe SARS-CoV-2 infection. TCRdb reanalysed the 5' RACE reads using MiXCR and keeps one entry per CDR3 protein. Of approximately 73,000 distinct CDR3 sequences detected, approximately 11% appear once; the ten largest clones hold 4.7%. Sequenced material: whole blood. The receptors were gathered from an adult who was a healthcare worker with PCR-confirmed SARS-CoV-2 infection or an uninfected control (not recorded which). Both conserved end residues are part of each CDR3. The D gene is left open where the match is weak. A row's size may be missing; if present it is once, few, many or a size class.

J,size,V,D,CDR3,DNA
TRBJ1-5,many,TRBV5-1,.,CASSLVGGSNQPQHF,TGCGCCAGCAGCTTGGTAGGAGGGAGCAATCAGCCCCAGCATTTT
TRBJ1-1,few,TRBV12-3/TRBV12-4,.,CASMPGWLMAEAFF,TGTGCCAGCATGCCGGGGTGGCTAATGGCTGAAGCTTTCTTT
TRBJ2-7,.,TRBV9,TRBD1,CASSETGVVVF,TGTGCCAGCAGCGAGACAGGGGTGGTTGTCTTC
TRBJ2-3,few,TRBV6-6,.,CASSYGVADTQYF,TGTGCCAGCAGTTATGGGGTAGCAGATACGCAGTATTTT
TRBJ2-1,.,TRBV19,.,CASTPQLPGNNEQFF,TGTGCCAGTACCCCCCAACTGCCCGGTAACAATGAGCAGTTCTTC
TRBJ1-6,many,TRBV6-5,.,CASSRQVYNSPLHF,TGTGCCAGCAGTAGACAGGTCTATAATTCACCCCTCCACTTT
TRBJ1-2,.,TRBV7-9,TRBD1,CASSHNSWTGDGYTF,TGTGCCAGCAGTCATAATAGCTGGACAGGGGATGGCTACACCTTC
TRBJ2-6,few,TRBV12-3/TRBV12-4,.,CASSLVGSGANVLTF,TGTGCCAGCAGTTTAGTGGGCTCTGGGGCCAACGTCCTGACTTTC
TRBJ2-3,once,TRBV12-5,TRBD1,CASGLVLGQGTDTQYF,TGTGCTAGTGGTTTGGTACTGGGACAGGGCACAGATACGCAGTATTTT
TRBJ1-1,.,TRBV29-1,.,CSVRTGSAEAFF,TGCAGCGTCCGAACAGGGAGCGCTGAAGCTTTCTTT
TRBJ1-5,.,TRBV2,TRBD1,CANNPGTGNQPQHF,TGTGCCAACAATCCAGGGACAGGCAATCAGCCCCAGCATTTT
TRBJ1-4,few,TRBV6-5,TRBD1,CASSYSSGQGWEKLFF,TGTGCCAGCAGTTACTCGTCAGGACAGGGGTGGGAAAAACTGTTTTTT
TRBJ2-5,few,TRBV11-3,.,CASSSSGAPEETQYF,TGTGCCAGCAGCTCCTCCGGGGCGCCGGAGGAGACCCAGTACTTC
TRBJ1-2,.,TRBV2,.,CASSETGSYGYTF,TGTGCCAGCAGTGAAACAGGATCCTATGGCTACACCTTC
TRBJ2-1,many,TRBV4-1,TRBD1,CASSHDDEWDRGQGEQFF,TGCGCCAGCAGCCATGATGATGAGTGGGACAGGGGGCAAGGTGAGCAGTTCTTC
TRBJ2-1,many,TRBV20-1,.,CSARDITSPYNEQFF,TGCAGTGCTAGAGATATAACTAGCCCCTACAATGAGCAGTTCTTC
TRBJ2-7,many,TRBV20-1,.,CSAPGPNYEQYF,TGCAGTGCACCTGGGCCAAACTACGAGCAGTACTTC
TRBJ1-2,.,TRBV12-3/TRBV12-4,.,CASSLVGTGYTF,TGTGCCAGCAGTTTAGTAGGGACTGGCTACACCTTC
TRBJ1-2,many,TRBV6-1,.,CASSEGRNYGYTF,TGTGCCAGCAGTGAAGGACGGAACTATGGCTACACCTTC
TRBJ2-7,.,TRBV7-9,.,CASSSTQYLAPLSEQYF,TGTGCCAGCAGCTCGACGCAATACTTAGCGCCTCTTTCCGAGCAGTACTTC
TRBJ1-6,.,TRBV2,TRBD1,CASSDKGQGDSPLHF,TGTGCCAGCAGTGATAAGGGACAGGGAGATTCACCCCTCCACTTT
TRBJ2-1,few,TRBV7-8,TRBD2,CASSLARLAGGYNEQFF,TGTGCCAGCAGCTTAGCGCGTTTAGCGGGGGGGTACAATGAGCAGTTCTTC
TRBJ2-7,many,TRBV4-2,.,CASSQDEQLYEQYF,TGTGCCAGCAGCCAAGATGAACAGCTCTACGAGCAGTACTTC
TRBJ1-2,.,TRBV9,TRBD1,CASSVSGQGNRYTF,TGTGCCAGCAGCGTTTCCGGACAGGGCAATCGCTACACCTTC
TRBJ2-7,few,TRBV5-5,TRBD1,CASTPTGTGAYEQYF,TGTGCCAGCACCCCGACGGGGACAGGGGCCTACGAGCAGTACTTC
TRBJ1-2,.,TRBV7-9,.,CASSLPLDSNYGYTF,TGTGCCAGCAGCTTACCTTTAGACAGTAACTATGGCTACACCTTC
TRBJ1-5,.,TRBV10-3,.,CAISGDNPGQPQHF,TGTGCCATCAGTGGGGACAACCCAGGTCAGCCCCAGCATTTT
TRBJ2-1,many,TRBV6-6,TRBD2,CASSYTWTSGNEQFF,TGTGCCAGCAGTTACACGTGGACTAGCGGCAATGAGCAGTTCTTC
TRBJ2-7,few,TRBV29-1,.,CSVAGQRSSYEQYF,TGCAGCGTCGCCGGACAGAGAAGCTCCTACGAGCAGTACTTC
TRBJ2-2,.,TRBV6-2/TRBV6-3,.,CASSYSAQERTGELFF,TGTGCCAGCAGTTACTCAGCCCAGGAGCGCACCGGGGAGCTGTTTTTT
TRBJ2-2,few,TRBV19,.,CAGQFANTGELFF,TGTGCCGGACAGTTCGCGAACACCGGGGAGCTGTTTTTT
TRBJ2-2,many,TRBV20-1,.,CSARAQGPGELFF,TGCAGTGCTAGAGCTCAGGGGCCCGGGGAGCTGTTTTTT
TRBJ2-7,.,TRBV7-9,TRBD1,CASSLPGQGPYEQYF,TGTGCCAGCAGCTTGCCGGGACAGGGTCCCTACGAGCAGTACTTC
TRBJ2-3,.,TRBV20-1,TRBD1,CSASPDRGFADTQYF,TGCAGTGCTAGTCCGGACAGGGGGTTTGCAGATACGCAGTATTTT
TRBJ1-1,.,TRBV19,TRBD1,CASSIVTGPQGAEAFF,TGTGCCAGTAGTATAGTAACCGGGCCCCAGGGGGCTGAAGCTTTCTTT